The clone carrying this TCR beta chain was observed many times. The TCRbeta library incorporated unique molecular identifiers. Each CDR3 protein is one row after TCRdb ran MiXCR on the PCR reads. The table has over 200,000 distinct CDR3 sequences, under 9.5% seen once. These data are taken from a study of T-cell reconstitution after alpha-beta-depleted transplantation in children. J gave up 4 bases and V 2 bases, and 9 bases lay outside the gene matches. The germline V gene encodes CDR1 MNHNS and CDR2 SASEGT. CDR3 length: 16 amino acids. The clonotype was recovered from a human donor who donated a stem cell graft to a child with acute lymphoblastic leukemia. The V gene is TRBV6-1, the J gene TRBJ2-7; 9 bases align to TRBD1. The sample was PBMCs from the stem cell graft donor, taken from the stem cell graft. Here the CDR3 DNA reads TGTGCCAGCAGTGAATCGTCGGGGACAGGGTTTTACGAGCAGTACTTC. It yields the protein CASSESSGTGFYEQYF.